Listed here are 14 T cell receptor beta chains from one sample, sequenced in a study of blood T cell repertoires in COVID-19. The data were produced by immunoSEQ multiplex PCR, yet TCRdb's version contains in-frame clones alone and is incomplete. The sample consists of 150,000 to 200,000 clones, around 92% of them appearing once. What was sequenced was peripheral blood. These receptors were taken from a man aged 55 to 70 with acute or convalescent COVID-19.

The chain employs TRBV15 and TRBJ1-2, with unresolved D. Trimming removed 3 bases at V and 5 bases at J, with 7 bases between. Germline CDR1 reads LNHNV; CDR2 reads YYDKDF (reference sequence). This CDR3 has 12 amino acids. The CDR3 is CATSRREYGYTF. In DNA form, the CDR3 reads TGTGCCACCAGCAGGCGGGAGTATGGCTACACCTTC.

V usage is TRBV6-5 and J usage is TRBJ2-5; 12 nucleotides align to TRBD2. Germline lookup yields CDR1 MNHEY and CDR2 SVGAGI. The V gene end was trimmed by 8 bases and the J gene end by 10 bases; junction bases not matched to a gene: 11. This CDR3 is built from 14 residues. As DNA, the CDR3 is TGTGCCAGCGGGAAGGTCGGACTAGCGGGGCTCCAGTACTTC. Residues: CASGKVGLAGLQYF.

This sequence joins TRBV18 and TRBJ1-5; TRBD1 matches at 9 bases. Germline trimming cut 2 bases from V and 7 bases from J; bases unmatched to any gene: 6. CDR1 is KGHSH, CDR2 LQKENI, per germline. The CDR3 is 15 amino acids. The CDR3 DNA is TGTGCCAGCTCACCAGCGGGGACAGGGATCCAGCCCCAGCATTTT. It specifies CASSPAGTGIQPQHF.

The sample holds one count of this clone. The chain links TRBV29-1 to TRBJ2-7; a possible D gene is TRBD1 (5 bases). The CDR3 runs 11 residues. V lost 5 bases to trimming and J lost 2 bases, with 7 bases between them. Germline assignment: CDR1 SQVTM and CDR2 ANQGSEA. CDR3 in amino acids: CSVRQTYEQYF. The CDR3 DNA reads TGCAGCGTTAGACAGACCTACGAGCAGTACTTC.

CDR3 nucleotide sequence: TGTGCCAGCAGTGAAGTTGACCGGGTCCTTGGCTACACCTTC. Translated: CASSEVDRVLGYTF. The J gene is TRBJ1-2, the V gene TRBV6-1; no clear D gene. The CDR3 runs 14 residues. Trimming took 1 base from V and 7 from J, leaving 13 bases between them. Germline-derived CDR1 and CDR2 are MNHNS and SASEGT.

This clone is a singleton in its sample. The chain has TRBV7-9 and TRBJ1-1; perhaps TRBD1 as D (5 bases). The germline V gene encodes CDR1 SEHNR and CDR2 FQNEAQ (reference sequence). V gave up 3 bases and J gave up 6 bases, with 17 bases separating them. CDR3 length equals 15 residues. Written as DNA, the CDR3 is TGTGCCAGCAGCTTCTTCTCCAGGTCGGGGGCTGAAGCTTTCTTT. Translating it yields CASSFFSRSGAEAFF.

This sequence joins TRBV9 and TRBJ2-3, with a weak D call TRBD2 (7 bases). There are 15 residues in the CDR3. Germline V lookup: CDR1 SGDLS, CDR2 YYNGEE. V lost 0 bases and J 0 bases, leaving 8 bases between the germline ends. CDR3 sequence (DNA): TGTGCCAGCAGCGTAGGCGGGGGCAGCACAGATACGCAGTATTTT. Translation: CASSVGGGSTDTQYF.

The genes are TRBV5-4 and TRBJ2-3; TRBD2 agrees at 10 bases. Germline V gene sequence: CDR1 SGHNT, CDR2 YYREEE (reference sequence). Unmatched junction bases numbered 4, after V lost 1 base and J lost 2 bases. This CDR3 contains 16 residues. CDR3 DNA sequence: TGTGCCAGCAGCTTGTCTAGCGGGGGATACACAGATACGCAGTATTTT. Protein: CASSLSSGGYTDTQYF.

The rearrangement links TRBV19 to TRBJ1-3, with 7 bases matching TRBD1. The V gene end was trimmed by 7 bases and the J gene end by 0 bases; junction bases not matched to a gene: 9. This CDR3 contains 16 residues. Germline values: CDR1 LNHDA, CDR2 SQIVND (reference sequence). Written as DNA, the CDR3 is TGTGCCAGTAAACCGCCTGACAGGGTCTCTGGAAACACCATATATTTT. Amino acids: CASKPPDRVSGNTIYF.

This chain links TRBV6-1 with TRBJ1-2; D is undetermined. The CDR3 has 14 residues. Trimming removed 1 base at V and 7 bases at J, with 13 bases between. Germline V CDR1 and CDR2: MNHNS, SASEGT. The CDR3 region has the DNA TGTGCCAGCAGTGAAGGGTACAGAGGGAGTGGCTACACCTTC. It specifies CASSEGYRGSGYTF.

The chain combines TRBV20-1 with TRBJ2-7; TRBD1 matches 8 bases. Trimming removed 3 bases from V and 4 bases from J; junction bases left unmatched: 14. This CDR3 has 16 amino acids. Germline CDR1 is DFQATT and CDR2 is SNEGSKA (reference sequence). The CDR3 region is CSASRQGSSLWYEQYF. The CDR3 region has the DNA TGCAGTGCTAGTAGACAGGGGTCCTCCCTTTGGTACGAGCAGTACTTC.

V gene TRBV27 combines with J gene TRBJ2-7, with D possibly being TRBD1 (5 bases). This CDR3 region has 14 residues. Germline V CDR1 and CDR2: MNHEY, SMNVEV (reference sequence). With 6 bases removed from V and 2 bases from J, the gap between germline ends came to 14 bases. The CDR3 sequence: CASSKTVLTYEQYF. The CDR3 coding sequence is TGTGCCAGCAGCAAGACAGTGCTGACCTACGAGCAGTACTTC.

This clone was picked up one time. The rearrangement uses TRBV10-3 and TRBJ1-6; TRBD1 is a possible D gene (5 bases). CDR3 size: 14 residues. V gave up 7 bases and J gave up 7 bases, with 14 bases separating them. Germline V gene lookup returns CDR1 ENHRY and CDR2 SYGVKD. For the CDR3, the DNA is TGTGCCATCAATGGGCAGGGTCTGAATTCACCCCTCCACTTT. Amino acids: CAINGQGLNSPLHF.

V is TRBV6-5 and J is TRBJ1-1, with a tentative D call TRBD1 (6 bases). Trimming removed 3 bases from V and 6 bases from J, with 17 bases in between. Germline values: CDR1 MNHEY, CDR2 SVGAGI. The CDR3 is 15 amino acids. The CDR3 protein is CASSYGVQGLPEAFF. The CDR3 DNA reads as TGTGCCAGCAGTTATGGTGTGCAGGGGTTGCCTGAAGCTTTCTTT.